Following are 26 T cell receptor beta chains from one sample sequenced in a study of beta chain features in type 1 diabetes. Study-level points and caveats: TCRB CDR3 length was moderately but significantly reduced in all four CD4+ subsets of Type 1 diabetes patients.

Their antigens remain unidentified. What was sequenced were expressed TCRB transcripts, since all of the isolated RNA had been reverse transcribed. Clones were sequenced by immunoSEQ multiplex PCR, and TCRdb holds only the in-frame ones, with some missing. Among around 600,000 clones listed, around 12% were seen once. The sequencing input was naive CD4+ T cells from blood. The receptors were sampled from a man under 40 with type 1 diabetes.

This clone turned up a few times. This rearrangement joins TRBV4-3 to TRBJ1-6; 7 bases are a match to TRBD1. The CDR3 contains 17 residues. J lost 0 bases, V lost 4 bases, and 6 bases had no gene match. Germline V gene data show CDR1 as LGHNA and CDR2 as YSLEER. CDR3 DNA sequence: TGCGCCAGCAGCCCTGCGGGACAGAGCTCCTATAATTCACCCCTCCACTTT. Translating gives CASSPAGQSSYNSPLHF.

This clone was observed a few times. This chain connects TRBV7-2 to TRBJ2-7; weak D call: TRBD1 (6 bases). V lost 5 bases and J 4 bases, leaving 12 bases between the germline ends. This CDR3 region has 13 residues. The germline V gene encodes CDR1 SGHTA and CDR2 FQGNSA. CDR3 in DNA: TGTGCCAGCAGCGCCCAACAGGGATACGAGCAGTACTTC. Translated, it gives CASSAQQGYEQYF. Looking up the rest from reference TRBV7-2 and TRBJ2-7 gives the full variable domain: GAGVSQSPSNKVTEKGKDVELRCDPISGHTALYWYRQSLGQGLEFLIYFQGNSAPDKSGLPSDRFSAERTGGSVSTLTIQRTQQEDSAVYLCASSAQQGYEQYFGPGTRLTVT.

This rearrangement joins TRBV11-2 to TRBJ1-1; TRBD1 might be the D (5 bases). The ends were cut back, 0 bases at V and 7 bases at J, with 12 bases in the middle. There are 14 residues in the CDR3. Germline V lookup: CDR1 SGHAT, CDR2 FQNNGV. DNA for the CDR3: TGTGCCAGCAGCTTAGATCGAGTGGGGGGTGAAGCTTTCTTT. Protein: CASSLDRVGGEAFF. The full variable domain, completed using reference TRBV11-2 and TRBJ1-1, is EAGVAQSPRYKIIEKRQSVAFWCNPISGHATLYWYQQILGQGPKLLIQFQNNGVVDDSQLPKDRFSAERLKGVDSTLKIQPAKLEDSAVYLCASSLDRVGGEAFFGQGTRLTVV.

The gene calls are TRBV10-3 and TRBJ2-3, with D unclear. CDR1 is ENHRY and CDR2 is SYGVKD in the germline V gene. This CDR3 has 17 amino acids. Trimming left V 3 bases short and J 4 bases short, with 20 bases between. CDR3 DNA sequence: TGTGCCATCAGTGAAGAACACGGTGCCCTGGGCGCAGATACGCAGTATTTT. Translation gives CAISEEHGALGADTQYF.

This clone was picked up a small number of times. The CDR3 sequence: CASSQSRGGPSETQYF. The CDR3 nucleotides are TGTGCCAGCAGTCAAAGCCGCGGGGGGCCGTCAGAGACCCAGTACTTC. The gene calls are TRBV25-1 and TRBJ2-5; TRBD2 agrees at 8 bases. CDR3 length: 16 residues. V trimming: 5 bases; J trimming: 4 bases; junction bases outside the gene matches: 12. The V gene's germline CDR1 is MGHDK and CDR2 SYGVNS.

The rearrangement uses TRBV19 and TRBJ2-3; no definite D call. This CDR3 region has 14 residues. Between the trimmed V and J ends, which lost 10 bases and 1 base, there was a span of 15 bases. Per the germline V gene, CDR1 is LNHDA and CDR2 is SQIVND (reference sequence). In nucleotides, the CDR3 is TGTGCCACCGTTAGTCTTATCGGCACAGATACGCAGTATTTT. Translating gives CATVSLIGTDTQYF.

This clone was seen more than once but under ten times. The chain has TRBV7-9 and TRBJ2-3; a possible D gene is TRBD2 (6 bases). This CDR3 is 17 amino acids long. Germline-derived CDR1 and CDR2 are SEHNR and FQNEAQ (reference sequence). V lost 2 bases, J lost 2 bases, and 17 bases lay in between. The CDR3 reads CASSLKSGRGYTDTQYF. The CDR3 DNA reads TGTGCCAGCAGCTTAAAATCGGGACGGGGGTACACAGATACGCAGTATTTT.

With respect to this clone: This sample also contains other DNA sequences that code for the same CDR3. The chain has TRBV2 and TRBJ1-1; tentative D call: TRBD1 (5 bases). This CDR3 has 12 residues. V was clipped by 4 bases and J by 4 bases, with 7 bases between them. Germline V gives CDR1 SNHLY, CDR2 FYNNEI. CDR3 in amino acids: CASSVGGTEAFF. In DNA form, the CDR3 reads TGTGCCAGCAGTGTGGGGGGCACTGAAGCTTTCTTT.

This chain connects TRBV27 to TRBJ2-5; D may correspond to TRBD1 or TRBD2 (6 bases each). From germline, CDR1 is MNHEY and CDR2 SMNVEV (reference sequence). Between the trimmed V and J ends, which lost 5 bases and 5 bases, there was a span of 18 bases. The length of the CDR3 is 15 residues. The CDR3 reads CASSPSGQGRETQYF. The CDR3 bases are TGTGCCAGCAGTCCCAGTGGGCAGGGGAGGGAGACCCAGTACTTC.

This chain connects TRBV4-2 to TRBJ2-7, with 7 bases aligning to TRBD1. The germline V gene has CDR1 LGHNA and CDR2 YNFKEQ. The CDR3 runs 15 residues. V was pared by 1 base and J by 1 base, with 4 bases of the junction left unmatched. This CDR3 is CASSQVRQGSYEQYF. CDR3 bases: TGTGCCAGCAGCCAAGTAAGACAGGGATCCTACGAGCAGTACTTC.

This clone was detected only a few times. The chain employs TRBV28 and TRBJ2-7; maybe TRBD2 (5 bases). Germline values: CDR1 MDHEN, CDR2 SYDVKM. The CDR3 is made up of 13 amino acids. Trimming pared 5 bases from V and 3 bases from J, leaving 11 bases between. DNA for the CDR3: TGTGCCAGCAGTCCCGGACTGGACTACGAGCAGTACTTC. Its translation is CASSPGLDYEQYF.

The sample holds a few counts of this clone. The chain combines TRBV5-6 with TRBJ2-7; D could derive from TRBD1 or TRBD2 (7 bases each). The CDR3 is 12 residues long. Trimming stripped 2 bases from V and 12 bases from J, with 15 bases between. Germline assignment: CDR1 SGHDT and CDR2 YYEEEE. CDR3 amino acids: CASSFSGTVLYF. CDR3 bases: TGTGCCAGCAGCTTCAGCGGGACAGTCCTGTACTTC.

The V and J genes are TRBV5-4 and TRBJ2-3, with a possible D match to TRBD2 (6 bases). This CDR3 comprises 15 residues. The germline CDR1 and CDR2 sequences are SGHNT and YYREEE (reference sequence). V was cut by 4 bases and J by 0 bases, with 12 bases left in between. CDR3 sequence reads: CASSVSGTSTDTQYF. For the CDR3, the DNA is TGTGCCAGCAGCGTTAGCGGAACTAGCACAGATACGCAGTATTTT. The full variable domain, in which reference TRBV5-4 and TRBJ2-3 provide the parts outside the CDR3, is ETGVTQSPTHLIKTRGQQVTLRCSSQSGHNTVSWYQQALGQGPQFIFQYYREEENGRGNFPPRFSGLQFPNYSSELNVNALELDDSALYLCASSVSGTSTDTQYFGPGTRLTVL.

This clone has just a few counts. V is TRBV29-1 and J is TRBJ1-2; 8 nucleotides match TRBD1. CDR3 length: 14 amino acids. The germline gives CDR1 SQVTM, CDR2 ANQGSEA. Trimming at V came to 4 bases and at J to 3 bases, leaving 7 bases not matched to a gene. The CDR3: CSVVSGGMHYGYTF. DNA for the CDR3: TGCAGCGTTGTCTCAGGGGGCATGCACTATGGCTACACCTTC.

The V gene is TRBV5-1, the J gene TRBJ2-7, with D uncertain. The CDR3 is 11 amino acids. V lost 0 bases to trimming and J lost 5 bases, with 3 bases between them. Germline V gives CDR1 SGHRS, CDR2 YFSETQ. The CDR3 DNA sequence: TGCGCCAGCAGCTTGGGAGACGAGCAGTACTTC. Protein product: CASSLGDEQYF.

This clone appeared a few times. The gene calls are TRBV6-6 and TRBJ2-7, with TRBD1 matching 9 bases. The CDR3 totals 15 residues. Germline values: CDR1 MNHNY, CDR2 SVGAGI (reference sequence). V was pared by 5 bases and J by 6 bases, with 11 bases of the junction left unmatched. The CDR3 sequence is CASSDRQGDLFEQYF. CDR3 bases: TGTGCCAGCAGTGATAGACAGGGGGACCTCTTCGAGCAGTACTTC.

The genes are TRBV6-5 and TRBJ1-5, with D possibly being TRBD1 (5 bases). Germline values: CDR1 MNHEY, CDR2 SVGAGI. This CDR3 has 13 residues. The V and J ends lost 8 bases and 0 bases respectively, with 8 bases between them. CDR3 residues: CASGDLSNQPQHF. In nucleotides, the CDR3 is TGTGCCAGCGGGGACCTTAGCAATCAGCCCCAGCATTTT.

This clone was counted between two and nine times. The rearrangement joins TRBV5-1 to TRBJ2-7; maybe TRBD1 (6 bases). CDR1 and CDR2 (germline): SGHRS, YFSETQ. This CDR3 is built from 12 residues. The V end lost 4 bases, the J end lost 3 bases, and 8 bases lay between the germline ends. The DNA of the CDR3 is TGCGCCAGCAGCCAGGGGATCTACGAGCAGTACTTC. This translates into CASSQGIYEQYF.

DNA of the CDR3: TGTGCCAGCAGCCGGGGACAGGGGGCGACAAGCAATCAGCCCCAGCATTTT. This codes for CASSRGQGATSNQPQHF. The chain is built from TRBV27 and TRBJ1-5, with 12 bases fitting TRBD1. Germline CDR1 MNHEY, CDR2 SMNVEV (reference sequence). V shed 6 bases, J shed 1 base, and the junction held 7 bases outside the gene matches. This CDR3 spans 17 amino acids.

The V call is TRBV12-5, the J call TRBJ2-2; D is perhaps TRBD1 (5 bases). This CDR3 has 16 residues. CDR1 and CDR2 (germline): LGHNT, FRNRAP. V gave up 2 bases and J gave up 1 base, with 11 bases separating them. The CDR3 region is CASGLLRTLNTGELFF. CDR3 coding DNA: TGTGCTAGTGGTTTGCTTCGGACATTGAACACCGGGGAGCTGTTTTTT.

The rearrangement joins TRBV4-3 to TRBJ1-1, with a possible D match to TRBD1 (5 bases). The CDR3 extends over 18 amino acids. CDR1 is LGHNA and CDR2 is YSLEER in the germline V gene. V was trimmed by 1 base and J by 0 bases, leaving 18 bases between them. Written as DNA, the CDR3 is TGCGCCAGCAGCCAAGCGACATTTGGATTACAGGTGAACACTGAAGCTTTCTTT. Translated: CASSQATFGLQVNTEAFF.

This chain links TRBV4-2 with TRBJ2-1; 10 nucleotides line up with TRBD2. CDR1 and CDR2 (germline): LGHNA, YNFKEQ. The CDR3 has 16 amino acids. The V segment lost 0 bases and the J segment 4 bases; nucleotides outside the gene matches: 3. This CDR3 is CASSQDSSGGYNEQFF. The CDR3, as DNA: TGTGCCAGCAGCCAAGATAGTAGCGGGGGGTACAATGAGCAGTTCTTC.

V gene TRBV18 combines with J gene TRBJ2-3; D possibly corresponds to TRBD1 (6 bases). Trimming pared 7 bases from V and 4 bases from J, leaving 15 bases between. This CDR3 is 14 amino acids long. CDR1 and CDR2 from the germline V gene are KGHSH and LQKENI. The CDR3 is CASFRGVPADTQYF. The CDR3 nucleotides are TGTGCCAGCTTCAGGGGAGTGCCGGCAGATACGCAGTATTTT. Based on the CDR3 plus reference TRBV18 and TRBJ2-3, the full variable domain is NAGVMQNPRHLVRRRGQEARLRCSPMKGHSHVYWYRQLPEEGLKFMVYLQKENIIDESGMPKERFSAEFPKEGPSILRIQQVVRGDSAAYFCASFRGVPADTQYFGPGTRLTVL.

Here the CDR3 DNA reads TGCGCCAGCAGCTTAGATGTCCACTCCAACTACAATGAGCAGTTCTTC. Its translation is CASSLDVHSNYNEQFF. The gene calls are TRBV5-1 and TRBJ2-1; no definite D call. Between the trimmed V and J ends, which lost 2 bases and 3 bases, there was a span of 15 bases. Per the germline V gene, CDR1 is SGHRS and CDR2 is YFSETQ. This CDR3 is built from 16 residues.

The V call is TRBV25-1, the J call TRBJ2-3, with D hard to call. CDR1 is MGHDK, CDR2 SYGVNS, per germline. V was clipped by 2 bases and J by 0 bases, with 9 bases between them. CDR3 length: 15 amino acids. CDR3 region: CASSEPRTSTDTQYF. The CDR3 DNA reads as TGTGCCAGCAGTGAACCCCGAACTAGCACAGATACGCAGTATTTT.

This chain connects TRBV28 to TRBJ2-7, with 7 bases that match TRBD2. Trimming at V came to 3 bases and at J to 2 bases, leaving 7 bases not matched to a gene. Germline V gives CDR1 MDHEN, CDR2 SYDVKM. The CDR3 is made up of 15 amino acids. CDR3: CASSLGGRATYEQYF. Written as DNA, the CDR3 is TGTGCCAGCAGTTTGGGTGGGAGGGCAACCTACGAGCAGTACTTC.